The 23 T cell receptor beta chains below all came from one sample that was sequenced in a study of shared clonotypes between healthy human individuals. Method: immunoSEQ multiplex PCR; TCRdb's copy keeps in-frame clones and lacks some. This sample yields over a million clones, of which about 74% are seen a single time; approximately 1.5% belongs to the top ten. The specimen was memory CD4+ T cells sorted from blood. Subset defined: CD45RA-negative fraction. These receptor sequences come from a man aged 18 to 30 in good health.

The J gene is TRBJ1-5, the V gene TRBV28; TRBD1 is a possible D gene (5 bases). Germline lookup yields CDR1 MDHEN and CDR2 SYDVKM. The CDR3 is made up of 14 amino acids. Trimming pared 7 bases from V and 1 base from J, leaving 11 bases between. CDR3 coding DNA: TGTGCCAGCACCCGGGACGGCAGCAATCAGCCCCAGCATTTT. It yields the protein CASTRDGSNQPQHF.

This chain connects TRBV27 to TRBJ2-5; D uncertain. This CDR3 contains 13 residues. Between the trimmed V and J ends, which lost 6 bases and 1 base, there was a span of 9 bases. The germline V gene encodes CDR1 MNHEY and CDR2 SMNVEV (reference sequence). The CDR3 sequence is CASSPTLQETQYF. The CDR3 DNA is TGTGCCAGCAGCCCGACCCTCCAAGAGACCCAGTACTTC.

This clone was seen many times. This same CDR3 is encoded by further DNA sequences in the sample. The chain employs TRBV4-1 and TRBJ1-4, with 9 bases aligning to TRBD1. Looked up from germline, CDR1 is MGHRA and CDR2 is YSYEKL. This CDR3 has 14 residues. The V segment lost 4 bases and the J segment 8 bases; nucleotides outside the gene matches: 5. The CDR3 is CASSRPGQGEKLFF. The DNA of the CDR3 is TGCGCCAGCAGCCGTCCGGGACAGGGCGAAAAACTGTTTTTT.

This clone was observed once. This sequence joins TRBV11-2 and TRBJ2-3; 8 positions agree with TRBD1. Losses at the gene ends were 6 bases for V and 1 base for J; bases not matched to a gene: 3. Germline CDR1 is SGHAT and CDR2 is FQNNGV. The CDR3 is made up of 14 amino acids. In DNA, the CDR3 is TGTGCCAGCAGGAAGACAGGGGGCACAGATACGCAGTATTTT. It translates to CASRKTGGTDTQYF.

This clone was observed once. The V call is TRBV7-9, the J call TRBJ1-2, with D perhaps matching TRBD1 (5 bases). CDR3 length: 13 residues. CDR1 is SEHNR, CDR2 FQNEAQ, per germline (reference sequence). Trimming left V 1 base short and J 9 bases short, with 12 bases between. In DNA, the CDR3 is TGTGCCAGCAGCTTAGACAAAGGGGTACGCTACACCTTC. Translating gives CASSLDKGVRYTF.

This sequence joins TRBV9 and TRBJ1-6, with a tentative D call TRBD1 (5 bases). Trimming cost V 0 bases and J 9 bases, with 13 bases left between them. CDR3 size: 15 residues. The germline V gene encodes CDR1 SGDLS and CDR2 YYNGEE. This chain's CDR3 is CASSVGQGGSSPLHF. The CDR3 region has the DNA TGTGCCAGCAGCGTAGGGCAGGGAGGCAGTTCACCCCTCCACTTT.

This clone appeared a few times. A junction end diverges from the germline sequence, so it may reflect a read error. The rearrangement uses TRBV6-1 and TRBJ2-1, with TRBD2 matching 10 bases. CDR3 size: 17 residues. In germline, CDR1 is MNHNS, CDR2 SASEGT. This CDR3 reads CASREAGGPGSYNEQFF. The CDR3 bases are TGTGCCAGCAGGGAAGCGGGAGGGCCGGGCTCCTACAATGAGCAGTTCTTC.

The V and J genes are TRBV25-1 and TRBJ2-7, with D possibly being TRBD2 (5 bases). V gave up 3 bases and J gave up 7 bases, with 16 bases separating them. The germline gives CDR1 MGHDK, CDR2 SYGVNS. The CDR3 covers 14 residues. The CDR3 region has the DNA TGTGCCAGCAGTGAGCCGGGAAACCTACGAGAGCAGTACTTC. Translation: CASSEPGNLREQYF.

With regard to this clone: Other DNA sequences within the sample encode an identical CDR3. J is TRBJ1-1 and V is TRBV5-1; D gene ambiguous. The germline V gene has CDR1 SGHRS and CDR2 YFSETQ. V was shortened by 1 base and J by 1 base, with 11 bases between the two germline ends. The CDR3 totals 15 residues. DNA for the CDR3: TGCGCCAGCAGCTTGATGGGAACGGGGAACACTGAAGCTTTCTTT. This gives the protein CASSLMGTGNTEAFF.

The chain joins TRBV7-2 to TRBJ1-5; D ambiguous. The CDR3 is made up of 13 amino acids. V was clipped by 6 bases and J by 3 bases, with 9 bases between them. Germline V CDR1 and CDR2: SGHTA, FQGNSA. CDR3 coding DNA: TGTGCCAGCAGGGGTAGCCCCAATCAGCCCCAGCATTTT. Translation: CASRGSPNQPQHF.

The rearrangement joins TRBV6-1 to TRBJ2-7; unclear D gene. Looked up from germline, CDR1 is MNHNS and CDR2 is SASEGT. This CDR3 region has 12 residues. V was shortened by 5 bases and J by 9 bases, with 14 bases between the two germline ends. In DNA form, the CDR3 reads TGTGCCAGCAGTCAAGGTAGCCCGGGGCAGTACTTC. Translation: CASSQGSPGQYF.

The CDR3 bases are TGTGCCAGCAGTTCCGGGATTCACTACGAGCAGTACTTC. Protein: CASSSGIHYEQYF. The chain recombines TRBV28 with TRBJ2-7; perhaps TRBD2 as D (5 bases). This CDR3 has 13 residues. Trimming removed 4 bases from V and 3 bases from J, with 10 bases in between. Per the germline V gene, CDR1 is MDHEN and CDR2 is SYDVKM.

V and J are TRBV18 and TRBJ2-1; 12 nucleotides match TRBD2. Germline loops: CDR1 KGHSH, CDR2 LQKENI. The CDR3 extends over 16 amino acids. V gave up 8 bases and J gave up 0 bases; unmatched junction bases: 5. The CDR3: CASARTSGTSYNEQFF. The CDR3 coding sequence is TGTGCCAGCGCCCGGACTAGCGGGACCTCCTACAATGAGCAGTTCTTC. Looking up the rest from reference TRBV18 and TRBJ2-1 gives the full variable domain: NAGVMQNPRHLVRRRGQEARLRCSPMKGHSHVYWYRQLPEEGLKFMVYLQKENIIDESGMPKERFSAEFPKEGPSILRIQQVVRGDSAAYFCASARTSGTSYNEQFFGPGTRLTVL.

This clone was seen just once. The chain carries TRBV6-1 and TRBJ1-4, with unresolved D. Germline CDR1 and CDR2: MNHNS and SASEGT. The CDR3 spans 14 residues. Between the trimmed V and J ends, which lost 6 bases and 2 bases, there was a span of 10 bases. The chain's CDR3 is CASRALSTNEKLFF. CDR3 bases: TGTGCCAGCAGGGCTCTCTCCACTAATGAAAAACTGTTTTTT.

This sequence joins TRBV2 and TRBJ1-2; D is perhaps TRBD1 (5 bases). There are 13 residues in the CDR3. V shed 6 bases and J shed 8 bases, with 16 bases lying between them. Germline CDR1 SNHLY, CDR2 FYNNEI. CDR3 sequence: CASSQQGVGGYTF. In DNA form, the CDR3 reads TGTGCCAGCAGCCAGCAGGGTGTAGGAGGCTACACCTTC.

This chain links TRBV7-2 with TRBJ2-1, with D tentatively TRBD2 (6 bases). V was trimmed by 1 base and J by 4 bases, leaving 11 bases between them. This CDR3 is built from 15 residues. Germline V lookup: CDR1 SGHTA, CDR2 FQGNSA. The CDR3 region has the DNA TGTGCCAGCAGCTTAGGGCCTAGCGAATACAATGAGCAGTTCTTC. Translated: CASSLGPSEYNEQFF.

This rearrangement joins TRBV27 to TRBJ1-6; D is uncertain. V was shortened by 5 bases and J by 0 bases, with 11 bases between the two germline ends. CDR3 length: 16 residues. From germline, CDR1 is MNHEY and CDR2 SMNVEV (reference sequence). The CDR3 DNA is TGTGCCAGCAGTCCCTTCTGGAGCTCCTATAATTCACCCCTCCACTTT. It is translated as CASSPFWSSYNSPLHF.

In nucleotides, the CDR3 is TGTGCCAGCAGCCCCCTGGGAGAGGGTCAGCCCCAGCATTTT. Translation gives CASSPLGEGQPQHF. The chain carries TRBV11-2 and TRBJ1-5, with no clear D. Germline V lookup: CDR1 SGHAT, CDR2 FQNNGV. This CDR3 is 14 amino acids long. V was clipped by 5 bases and J by 6 bases, with 14 bases between them.

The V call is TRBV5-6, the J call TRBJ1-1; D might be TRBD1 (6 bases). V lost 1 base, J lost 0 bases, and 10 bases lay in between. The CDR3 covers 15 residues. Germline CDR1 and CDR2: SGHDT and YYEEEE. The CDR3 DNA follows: TGTGCCAGCAGCTTGATGGGGGCGGTGAACACTGAAGCTTTCTTT. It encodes CASSLMGAVNTEAFF.

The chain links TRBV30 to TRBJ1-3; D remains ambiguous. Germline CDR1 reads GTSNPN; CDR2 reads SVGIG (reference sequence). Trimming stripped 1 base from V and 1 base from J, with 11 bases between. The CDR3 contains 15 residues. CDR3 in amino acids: CAWSGKLGSGNTIYF. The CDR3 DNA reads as TGTGCCTGGAGTGGGAAACTGGGTTCTGGAAACACCATATATTTT. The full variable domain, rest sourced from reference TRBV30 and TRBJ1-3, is SQTIHQWPATLVQPVGSPLSLECTVEGTSNPNLYWYRQAAGRGLQLLFYSVGIGQISSEVPQNLSASRPQDRQFILSSKKLLLSDSGFYLCAWSGKLGSGNTIYFGEGSWLTVV.

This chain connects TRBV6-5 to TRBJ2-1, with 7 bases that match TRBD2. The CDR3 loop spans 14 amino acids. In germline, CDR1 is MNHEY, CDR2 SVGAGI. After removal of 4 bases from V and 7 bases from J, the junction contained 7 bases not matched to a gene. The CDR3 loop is CASSSGLVSNEQFF. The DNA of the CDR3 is TGTGCCAGCAGTTCCGGACTAGTTTCGAATGAGCAGTTCTTC.

CDR3 protein: CASSVGTGGEAKLFF. CDR3 sequence (DNA): TGTGCCAGCAGCGTTGGGACAGGGGGCGAGGCAAAACTGTTTTTT. This chain joins TRBV5-8 and TRBJ1-4; 12 bases fit TRBD1. CDR3 length: 15 residues. V shed 4 bases and J 10 bases; nucleotides not matched to a gene: 8. Germline V gives CDR1 SGHTS, CDR2 YDEGEE.

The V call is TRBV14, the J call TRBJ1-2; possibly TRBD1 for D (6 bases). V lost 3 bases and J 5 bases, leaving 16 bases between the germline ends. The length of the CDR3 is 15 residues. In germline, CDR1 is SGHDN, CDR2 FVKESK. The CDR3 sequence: CASSQYRASGYGYTF. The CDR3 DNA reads TGTGCCAGCAGCCAGTACAGGGCATCGGGTTATGGCTACACCTTC.